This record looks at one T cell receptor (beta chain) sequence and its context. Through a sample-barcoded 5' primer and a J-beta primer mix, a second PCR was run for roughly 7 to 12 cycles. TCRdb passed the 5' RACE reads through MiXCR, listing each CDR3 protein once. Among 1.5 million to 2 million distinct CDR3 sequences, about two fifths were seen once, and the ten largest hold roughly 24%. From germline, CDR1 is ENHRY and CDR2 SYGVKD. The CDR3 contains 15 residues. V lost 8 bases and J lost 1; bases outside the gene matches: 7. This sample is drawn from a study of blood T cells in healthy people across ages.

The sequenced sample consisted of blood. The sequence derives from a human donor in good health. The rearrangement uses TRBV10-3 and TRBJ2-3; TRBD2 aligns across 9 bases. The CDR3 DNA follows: TGTGCCATCCAAGAGGAGCGGGGGGGCACAGATACGCAGTATTTT. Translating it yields CAIQEERGGTDTQYF.